This TCR beta chain originates from a study of shared clonotypes between healthy human individuals. The repertoire was sequenced with immunoSEQ multiplex PCR; TCRdb's copy has only in-frame clones and lacks some. The sample records approximately 2.5 million clones, roughly 93% being singletons. Germline values: CDR1 SGHVS, CDR2 FNYEAQ. V trimming: 5 bases; J trimming: 9 bases; junction bases outside the gene matches: 9. This CDR3 region has 15 residues. The chain is built from TRBV7-6 and TRBJ2-1; TRBD2 matches at 11 bases. This receptor was identified in a man aged 18-30 years in good health. Some clones in this sample may be carry-over from other donors' samples. Sequencing used naive CD4+ T cells from PBMCs. Described subset: CD45RA+ positively selected. Here the CDR3 DNA reads TGTGCCAGCAGCCAGATAGCGGGAGGGCCTGGTGAGCAGTTCTTC. This gives the protein CASSQIAGGPGEQFF.